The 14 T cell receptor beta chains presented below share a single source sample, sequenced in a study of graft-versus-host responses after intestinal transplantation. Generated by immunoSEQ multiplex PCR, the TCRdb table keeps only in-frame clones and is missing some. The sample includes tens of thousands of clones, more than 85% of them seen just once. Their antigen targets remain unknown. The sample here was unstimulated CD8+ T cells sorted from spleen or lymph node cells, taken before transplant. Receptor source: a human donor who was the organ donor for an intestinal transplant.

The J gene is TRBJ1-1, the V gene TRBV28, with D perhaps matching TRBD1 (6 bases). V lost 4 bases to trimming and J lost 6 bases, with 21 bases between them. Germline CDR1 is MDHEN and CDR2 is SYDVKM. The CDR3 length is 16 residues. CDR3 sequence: CASSSPRDMMVPEAFF. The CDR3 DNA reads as TGTGCCAGCAGTTCGCCCCGGGACATGATGGTCCCTGAAGCTTTCTTT.

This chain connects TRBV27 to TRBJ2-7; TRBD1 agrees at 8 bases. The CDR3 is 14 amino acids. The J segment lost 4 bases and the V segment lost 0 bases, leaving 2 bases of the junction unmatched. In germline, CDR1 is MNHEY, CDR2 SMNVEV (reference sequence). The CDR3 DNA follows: TGTGCCAGCAGTTTATCCGGGACAGGTTACGAGCAGTACTTC. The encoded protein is CASSLSGTGYEQYF.

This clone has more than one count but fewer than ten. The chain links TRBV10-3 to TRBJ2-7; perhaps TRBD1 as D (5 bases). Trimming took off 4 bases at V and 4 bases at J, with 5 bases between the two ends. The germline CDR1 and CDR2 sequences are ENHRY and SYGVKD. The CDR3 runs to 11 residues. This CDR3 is CAISAGYEQYF. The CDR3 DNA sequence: TGTGCCATCAGTGCAGGGTACGAGCAGTACTTC.

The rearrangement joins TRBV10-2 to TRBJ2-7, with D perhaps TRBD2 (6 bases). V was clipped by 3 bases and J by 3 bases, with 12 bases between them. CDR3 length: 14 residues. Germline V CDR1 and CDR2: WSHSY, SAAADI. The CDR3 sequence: CASSDAGGIYEQYF. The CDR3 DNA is TGCGCCAGCAGTGATGCCGGGGGAATCTACGAGCAGTACTTC.

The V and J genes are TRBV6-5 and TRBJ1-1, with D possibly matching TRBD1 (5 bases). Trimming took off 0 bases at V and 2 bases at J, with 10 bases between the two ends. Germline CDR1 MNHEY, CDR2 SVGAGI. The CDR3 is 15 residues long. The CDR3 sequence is CASSYSGQGNTEAFF. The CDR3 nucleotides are TGTGCCAGCAGTTACTCTGGGCAGGGTAACACTGAAGCTTTCTTT.

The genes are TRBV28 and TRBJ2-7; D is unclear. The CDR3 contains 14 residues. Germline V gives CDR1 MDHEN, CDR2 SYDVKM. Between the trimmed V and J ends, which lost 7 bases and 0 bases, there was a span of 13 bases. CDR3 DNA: TGTGCCAGCACCCTCGGATCTTTCTCCTACGAGCAGTACTTC. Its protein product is CASTLGSFSYEQYF. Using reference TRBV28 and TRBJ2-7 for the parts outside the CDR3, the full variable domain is DVKVTQSSRYLVKRTGEKVFLECVQDMDHENMFWYRQDPGLGLRLIYFSYDVKMKEKGDIPEGYSVSREKKERFSLILESASTNQTSMYLCASTLGSFSYEQYFGPGTRLTVT.

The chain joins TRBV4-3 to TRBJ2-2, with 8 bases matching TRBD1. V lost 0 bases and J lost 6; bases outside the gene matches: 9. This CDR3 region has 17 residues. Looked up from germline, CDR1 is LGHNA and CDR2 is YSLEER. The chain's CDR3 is CASSQEEDRVIAGELFF. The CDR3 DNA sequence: TGCGCCAGCAGCCAAGAAGAGGACAGGGTGATTGCCGGGGAGCTGTTTTTT.

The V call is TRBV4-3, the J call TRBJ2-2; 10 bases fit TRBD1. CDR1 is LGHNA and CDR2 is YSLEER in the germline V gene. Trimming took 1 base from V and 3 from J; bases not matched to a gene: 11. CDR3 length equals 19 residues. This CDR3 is CASSQVAPGQGIDTGELFF. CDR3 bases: TGCGCCAGCAGCCAAGTAGCTCCGGGACAGGGGATTGACACCGGGGAGCTGTTTTTT.

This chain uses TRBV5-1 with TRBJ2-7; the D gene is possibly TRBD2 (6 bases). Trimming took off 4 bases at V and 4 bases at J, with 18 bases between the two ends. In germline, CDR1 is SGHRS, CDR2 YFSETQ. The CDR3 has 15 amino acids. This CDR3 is CASSRPPLEGYEQYF. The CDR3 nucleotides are TGCGCCAGCAGCCGACCCCCGTTGGAGGGGTACGAGCAGTACTTC.

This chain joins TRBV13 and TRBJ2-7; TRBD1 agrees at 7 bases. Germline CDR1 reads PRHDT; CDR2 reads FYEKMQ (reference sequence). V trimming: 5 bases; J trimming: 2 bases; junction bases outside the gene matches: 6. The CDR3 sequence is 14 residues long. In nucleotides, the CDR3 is TGTGCCAGCAGCCAACAGGGGAGTCCCTACGAGCAGTACTTC. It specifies CASSQQGSPYEQYF.

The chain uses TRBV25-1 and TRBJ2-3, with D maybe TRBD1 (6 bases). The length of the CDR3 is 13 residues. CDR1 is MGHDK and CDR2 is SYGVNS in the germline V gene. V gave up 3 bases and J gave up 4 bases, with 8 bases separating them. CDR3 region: CASSDGQPDTQYF. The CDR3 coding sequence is TGTGCCAGCAGTGATGGACAGCCAGATACGCAGTATTTT.

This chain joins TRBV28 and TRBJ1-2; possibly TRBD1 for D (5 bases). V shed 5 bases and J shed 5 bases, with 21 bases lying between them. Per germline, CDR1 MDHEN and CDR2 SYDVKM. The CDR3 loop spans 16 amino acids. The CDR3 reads CASSGGFPRVGYGYTF. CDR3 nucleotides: TGTGCCAGCAGTGGGGGATTTCCCAGGGTCGGGTATGGCTACACCTTC.

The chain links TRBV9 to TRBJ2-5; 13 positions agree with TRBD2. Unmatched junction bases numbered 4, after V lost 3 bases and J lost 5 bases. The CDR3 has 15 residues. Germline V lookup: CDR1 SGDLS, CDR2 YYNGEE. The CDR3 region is CASSETSGRAETQYF. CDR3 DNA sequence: TGTGCCAGCAGCGAAACTAGCGGGAGGGCTGAGACCCAGTACTTC. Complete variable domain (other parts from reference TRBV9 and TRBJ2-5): DSGVTQTPKHLITATGQRVTLRCSPRSGDLSVYWYQQSLDQGLQFLIQYYNGEERAKGNILERFSAQQFPDLHSELNLSSLELGDSALYFCASSETSGRAETQYFGPGTRLLVL.

The CDR3 nucleotides are TGTGCCAGCAGCTTTGGGGCAGGGCACACTGAAGCTTTCTTT. Its translation: CASSFGAGHTEAFF. The rearrangement links TRBV7-3 to TRBJ1-1; D may be TRBD1 (5 bases). CDR1 is SGHTA, CDR2 FQGTGA, per germline. The CDR3 contains 14 residues. Trimming removed 3 bases at V and 3 bases at J, with 11 bases between.